A single TCR beta chain is shown here with its context. Assignments of participants to cohorts depended upon their own reported clinical history. All recovered Cohort 3 donors got two negative PCRs, got clearance, or saw symptom resolution. Deletions cut 8 bases from V and 5 bases from J, with 5 bases between. Germline CDR1 is SNHLY and CDR2 is FYNNEI. The CDR3 has 10 amino acids. The data were taken from a study of blood T cell repertoires in COVID-19. Looking at the study overall: Material from acute and convalescent COVID-19 was sourced from the United States, Italy and Spain.

TCRdb keeps only in-frame clones here, not all; method: immunoSEQ multiplex PCR. The sample lists around 230,000 clones, 88% occurring once. The sequenced sample was PBMCs or T cells enriched from blood (not recorded which). The receptor was derived from a young woman who had recovered from COVID-19. This chain connects TRBV2 to TRBJ2-3; tentatively, D is TRBD2 (5 bases). The CDR3 region is CASRGDTQYF. CDR3 DNA: TGTGCCAGCCGGGGAGATACGCAGTATTTT.